The 20 T cell receptor beta chains in this list originate from one sample, sequenced in a study of shared clonotypes between healthy human individuals. Clones were read by immunoSEQ multiplex PCR, and TCRdb kept only the in-frame ones, dropping some. The table includes about 490,000 clones, around four fifths detected once. Input material: PBMCs. The origin of the receptors is a woman in her 40s in good health. Some clones in this sample may be carry-over from other donors' samples.

The CDR3 region has the DNA TGTGCCAGCAGTGAAGGGAGGGGTTCTGGGGCCAACGTCCTGACTTTC. It specifies CASSEGRGSGANVLTF. The chain couples TRBV6-1 to TRBJ2-6; D is possibly TRBD2 (6 bases). The CDR3 covers 16 residues. CDR1 MNHNS and CDR2 SASEGT come from the germline V gene. The V end lost 1 base, the J end lost 1 base, and 8 bases lay between the germline ends.

This chain links TRBV5-1 with TRBJ2-5, with D uncertain. V gave up 0 bases and J gave up 2 bases, with 8 bases separating them. CDR3 length equals 14 residues. Germline V gene lookup returns CDR1 SGHRS and CDR2 YFSETQ. The CDR3 sequence: CASSLEWDQETQYF. Written as DNA, the CDR3 is TGCGCCAGCAGCTTGGAGTGGGATCAAGAGACCCAGTACTTC.

This clone occurred a few times. The genes are TRBV6-6 and TRBJ2-1; D possibly corresponds to TRBD2 (6 bases). The CDR3 is made up of 16 amino acids. Trimming removed 2 bases at V and 4 bases at J, with 15 bases between. Germline lookup yields CDR1 MNHNY and CDR2 SVGAGI (reference sequence). CDR3 DNA sequence: TGTGCCAGCAGTTACAACCGGGACTCTAAATACAATGAGCAGTTCTTC. Translating it yields CASSYNRDSKYNEQFF.

Here the CDR3 DNA reads TGCGCCAGCAGTGATGGAGACGGGGACACAGATACGCAGTATTTT. Encoded protein: CASSDGDGDTDTQYF. The rearrangement links TRBV10-2 to TRBJ2-3; a possible D gene is TRBD2 (5 bases). Trimming cost V 3 bases and J 2 bases, with 12 bases left between them. The CDR3 is 15 amino acids. Germline V gene data show CDR1 as WSHSY and CDR2 as SAAADI.

The rearrangement joins TRBV1 to TRBJ2-1; the table assigns TRBD2, which was not confirmed against the DNA. TRBV1 is a recognized pseudogene. CDR3 length equals 16 residues. This chain's CDR3 is CTSRTRTSGSYNEQFF. For the CDR3, the DNA is TGCACCAGCAGAACACGGACTAGCGGCTCCTACAATGAGCAGTTCTTC.

The chain recombines TRBV4-1 with TRBJ1-5; D is perhaps TRBD1 (5 bases). Trimming left V 4 bases short and J 6 bases short, with 19 bases between. The germline gives CDR1 MGHRA, CDR2 YSYEKL. The CDR3 is 16 amino acids. This CDR3 reads CASSRVVGVGGQPQHF. The CDR3 DNA reads as TGCGCCAGCAGCCGAGTAGTAGGGGTGGGGGGTCAGCCCCAGCATTTT.

In regard to this clone: Germline is not matched at one junction end, which may reflect a read error. The rearrangement joins TRBV7-7 to TRBJ2-3, with D perhaps matching TRBD2 (5 bases). The CDR3 consists of 15 residues. Germline CDR1 reads SSHAT; CDR2 reads FNYEAQ (reference sequence). The CDR3 spells CASSERTGSTDTQYF. CDR3 nucleotide sequence: TGTGCTAGCAGCGAGCGGACGGGTAGCACAGATACGCAGTATTTT.

The chain carries TRBV29-1 and TRBJ2-5, with 7 nucleotides matching TRBD1. Gene TRBJ2-7 matches the end of the DNA better, so the J call may be wrong. The CDR3 has 12 amino acids. Germline CDR1 and CDR2: SQVTM and ANQGSEA. The CDR3 region is CSVGDSQYEQYF. Here the CDR3 DNA reads TGCAGCGTGGGGGACAGTCAGTACGAGCAGTACTTC.

V and J are TRBV29-1 and TRBJ2-5, with 7 bases matching TRBD2. CDR3 length: 14 amino acids. CDR1 SQVTM and CDR2 ANQGSEA come from the germline V gene. V trimming: 2 bases; J trimming: 5 bases; junction bases outside the gene matches: 8. CDR3 sequence: CSVERGSGKETQYF. CDR3 nucleotide sequence: TGCAGCGTTGAACGGGGGAGCGGGAAGGAGACCCAGTACTTC.

The chain uses TRBV19 and TRBJ1-3; no reliable D call. V was cut by 6 bases and J by 4 bases, with 10 bases left in between. This CDR3 has 13 residues. Germline loops: CDR1 LNHDA, CDR2 SQIVND (reference sequence). The CDR3 here is CASSPTLGNTIYF. Here the CDR3 DNA reads TGTGCCAGTAGCCCGACATTGGGAAACACCATATATTTT.

This clone appeared a few times. CDR3 bases: TGTGCCAGCCTTGGGACTAGCGGGAGTGCAGATACGCAGTATTTT. It specifies CASLGTSGSADTQYF. The V gene is TRBV6-1, the J gene TRBJ2-3; 14 bases line up with TRBD2. V was pared by 8 bases and J by 4 bases, with 5 bases of the junction left unmatched. The CDR3 runs 15 residues. Germline V gene lookup returns CDR1 MNHNS and CDR2 SASEGT.

The rearrangement links TRBV28 to TRBJ2-7; 7 nucleotides align to TRBD2. This CDR3 is built from 16 residues. J gave up 2 bases and V 0 bases, and 7 bases lay outside the gene matches. Germline V gene data show CDR1 as MDHEN and CDR2 as SYDVKM. As DNA, the CDR3 is TGTGCCAGCAGTTTATGGGCGGGAGAGTTCCCCTACGAGCAGTACTTC. Amino acid sequence: CASSLWAGEFPYEQYF.

The chain employs TRBV7-8 and TRBJ1-2, with 9 bases fitting TRBD1. The CDR3 extends over 15 amino acids. CDR1 and CDR2 from the germline V gene are SGHVS and FQNEAQ. Unmatched junction bases numbered 10, after V lost 4 bases and J lost 7 bases. The DNA for the CDR3 is TGTGCCAGCAGCTCATCTGGGACAGGGAGTGGTGGCTACACCTTC. It codes for CASSSSGTGSGGYTF.

Concerning this clone: The sample holds other DNA sequences that translate to the same CDR3. This rearrangement joins TRBV6-1 to TRBJ2-7; 9 nucleotides line up with TRBD2. Germline CDR1 MNHNS, CDR2 SASEGT. This CDR3 contains 15 residues. Unmatched junction bases numbered 4, after V lost 3 bases and J lost 1 base. The CDR3, as DNA: TGTGCCAGCAGTGAGGGGCTAGCGGGGTCCTACGAGCAGTACTTC. It translates to CASSEGLAGSYEQYF.

V gene TRBV2 combines with J gene TRBJ1-3; 7 positions agree with TRBD1. The CDR3 is 15 amino acids. The ends lost 8 bases at V and 4 bases at J; junction bases unmatched: 11. The germline CDR1 and CDR2 sequences are SNHLY and FYNNEI. CDR3 loop: CASSLDRLRGNTIYF. CDR3 sequence (DNA): TGTGCCAGCTCCCTGGACAGGTTGAGGGGAAACACCATATATTTT.

The chain carries TRBV6-1 and TRBJ2-1, with TRBD1 matching over 7 bases. J lost 4 bases, V lost 7 bases, and 4 bases had no gene match. Germline CDR1 MNHNS, CDR2 SASEGT. The CDR3 has 13 amino acids. The CDR3 sequence is CASTGQLYNEQFF. CDR3 nucleotide sequence: TGTGCCAGCACGGGACAGCTGTACAATGAGCAGTTCTTC.

The gene calls are TRBV12-5 and TRBJ2-3; D is undetermined. V was trimmed by 0 bases and J by 4 bases, leaving 17 bases between them. CDR3 length: 17 residues. CDR1 is LGHNT and CDR2 is FRNRAP in the germline V gene. The chain's CDR3 is CASGLVRMGSFPDTQYF. The CDR3 region has the DNA TGTGCTAGTGGTTTGGTACGGATGGGCAGTTTTCCAGATACGCAGTATTTT.

The rearrangement links TRBV5-1 to TRBJ2-3, with 8 bases matching TRBD2. Trimming at V came to 4 bases and at J to 0 bases, leaving 4 bases not matched to a gene. The CDR3 spans 15 residues. Per the germline V gene, CDR1 is SGHRS and CDR2 is YFSETQ. CDR3 bases: TGCGCCAGCAGCACTAGCGGAGCTAGCACAGATACGCAGTATTTT. Translated: CASSTSGASTDTQYF.

This clone has more than one count but fewer than ten. Other DNA sequences in this specimen translate into the identical CDR3. The V gene is TRBV7-9, the J gene TRBJ1-1; perhaps TRBD1 as D (5 bases). CDR3 length equals 12 residues. Per the germline V gene, CDR1 is SEHNR and CDR2 is FQNEAQ (reference sequence). The V gene lost 2 bases and the J gene lost 5 bases, with 6 bases spanning the gap. The CDR3 nucleotides are TGTGCCAGCAGCTTAAGGGGTACTGAAGCTTTCTTT. It is translated as CASSLRGTEAFF. The whole variable domain, filled in from reference TRBV7-9 and TRBJ1-1, reads DTGVSQNPRHKITKRGQNVTFRCDPISEHNRLYWYRQTLGQGPEFLTYFQNEAQLEKSRLLSDRFSAERPKGSFSTLEIQRTEQGDSAMYLCASSLRGTEAFFGQGTRLTVV.

The rearrangement joins TRBV5-4 to TRBJ1-1, with TRBD1 as a possible D gene (5 bases). Trimming took 1 base from V and 5 from J, leaving 15 bases between them. Germline-derived CDR1 and CDR2 are SGHNT and YYREEE (reference sequence). The CDR3 is made up of 15 amino acids. The CDR3 bases are TGTGCCAGCAGCTTGATTTCGGGGGTAAGGACTGAAGCTTTCTTT. Translated, it gives CASSLISGVRTEAFF.